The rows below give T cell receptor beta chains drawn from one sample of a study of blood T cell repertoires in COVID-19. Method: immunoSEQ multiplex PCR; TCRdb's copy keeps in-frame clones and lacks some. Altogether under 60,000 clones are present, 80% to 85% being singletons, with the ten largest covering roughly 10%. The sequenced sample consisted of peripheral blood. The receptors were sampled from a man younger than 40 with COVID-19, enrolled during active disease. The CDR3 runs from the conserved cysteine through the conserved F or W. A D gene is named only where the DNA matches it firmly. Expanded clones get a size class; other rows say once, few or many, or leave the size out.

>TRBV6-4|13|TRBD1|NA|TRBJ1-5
TGTGCCAGCAGTGAGCAGGGGGGACAGCCCCAGCATTTT
CASSEQGGQPQHF
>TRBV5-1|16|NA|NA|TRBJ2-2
TGCGCCAGCAGCTTAGGGGGAGGGCCAGATACCGGGGAGCTGTTTTTT
CASSLGGGPDTGELFF
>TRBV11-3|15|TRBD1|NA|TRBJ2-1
TGTGCCAGCAGCATGGACAGGGGGTTATACAATGAGCAGTTCTTC
CASSMDRGLYNEQFF
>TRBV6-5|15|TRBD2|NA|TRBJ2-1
TGTGCCACCTCTAGCGGGAGAGATCCCCACAATGAGCAGTTCTTC
CATSSGRDPHNEQFF
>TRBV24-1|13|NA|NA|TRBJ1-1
TGTGCCACCAGTGCAGAGGGCCCCATTGAAGCTTTCTTT
CATSAEGPIEAFF
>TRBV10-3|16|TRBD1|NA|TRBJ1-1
TGTGCCATCAGCAGACAGACAGGGGGCGCGATCACTGAAGCTTTCTTT
CAISRQTGGAITEAFF
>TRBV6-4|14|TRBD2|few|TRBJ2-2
TGTGCCAGCAGTGACGGGAGGGACACCGGGGAGCTGTTTTTT
CASSDGRDTGELFF
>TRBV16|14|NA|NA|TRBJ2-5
TGTGCCAGCAGCCAATCTATAGTACAAGAGACCCAGTACTTC
CASSQSIVQETQYF
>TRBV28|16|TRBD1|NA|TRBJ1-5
TGTGCCAGCAGTTTAACCGGGACAGATAGCAATCAGCCCCAGCATTTT
CASSLTGTDSNQPQHF
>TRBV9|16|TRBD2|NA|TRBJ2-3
TGTGCCAGCAGCGTAGCTCCGGGAGGAGGCACAGATACGCAGTATTTT
CASSVAPGGGTDTQYF
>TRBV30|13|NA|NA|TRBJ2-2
TGTGCCTGGGATGCAACGGTTACCGGGGAGCTGTTTTTT
CAWDATVTGELFF
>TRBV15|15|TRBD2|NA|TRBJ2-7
TGTGCCACCCGCCCAGCGGGAGTTGGTTCCTACGAGCAGTACTTC
CATRPAGVGSYEQYF
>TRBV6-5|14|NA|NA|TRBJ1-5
TGTGCCAGCAGTTCCGACAGCTTCAATCAGCCCCAGCATTTT
CASSSDSFNQPQHF
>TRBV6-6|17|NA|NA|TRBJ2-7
TGTGCCAGCAGCCGACGTACCCGGACCTCTCCACAGGTCGAGCAGTACTTC
CASSRRTRTSPQVEQYF
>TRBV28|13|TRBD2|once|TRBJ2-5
TGTGCCAGCACCCGACTAGCGGGAGAGACCCAGTACTTC
CASTRLAGETQYF
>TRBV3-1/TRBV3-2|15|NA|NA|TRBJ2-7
TGTGCCAGCAGCCAACCGGGACTCAGTTCCTACGAGCAGTACTTC
CASSQPGLSSYEQYF
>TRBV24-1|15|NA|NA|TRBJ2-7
TGTGCCACCAGTGATTGGGGCGGGAACCGCTACGAGCAGTACTTC
CATSDWGGNRYEQYF
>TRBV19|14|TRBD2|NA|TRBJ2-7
TGTGCCAGTAGTACTAGCGGGAGCGGCTACGAGCAGTACTTC
CASSTSGSGYEQYF
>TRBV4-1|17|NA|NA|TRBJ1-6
TGCGCCAGCAGCCCCCTGCCTCCACGGCAGGCCTATTCACCCCTCCACTTT
CASSPLPPRQAYSPLHF
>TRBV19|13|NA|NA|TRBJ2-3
TGTGCCAGTCAAGCGGACTCAACAGATACGCAGTATTTT
CASQADSTDTQYF
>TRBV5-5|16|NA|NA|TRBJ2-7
TGTGCCAGCAGCTTGGAACCGGGAGATCCCTACTACGAGCAGTACTTC
CASSLEPGDPYYEQYF
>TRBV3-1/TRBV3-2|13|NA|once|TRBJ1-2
TGTGCCAGCAGCCATGTTAGGCAGGGAGGCTACACCTTC
CASSHVRQGGYTF
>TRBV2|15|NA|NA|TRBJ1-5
TGTGCCAGTGTCCGAGACGGAGATAGCAATCAGCCCCAGCATTTT
CASVRDGDSNQPQHF
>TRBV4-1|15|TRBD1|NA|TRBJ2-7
TGCGCCAGCAGCCACGACCGGACAGGGAACTACGAGCAGTACTTC
CASSHDRTGNYEQYF
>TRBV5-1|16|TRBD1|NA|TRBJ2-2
TGCGCCAGCAGCCGAAGAGGACAGGGCGGTGGCGGGGAGCTGTTTTTT
CASSRRGQGGGGELFF
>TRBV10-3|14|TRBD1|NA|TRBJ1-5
TGTGCCATCAGCGCCGGGACAGGGGATCAGCCCCAGCATTTT
CAISAGTGDQPQHF
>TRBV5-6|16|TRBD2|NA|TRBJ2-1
TGTGCCAGCAGCTTGCGACTAGCGGGCCCAGGGCATGAGCAGTTCTTC
CASSLRLAGPGHEQFF
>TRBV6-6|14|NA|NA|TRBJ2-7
TGTGCCAGCAGTCGCCTCGGACAGTCGAACGAGCAGTACTTC
CASSRLGQSNEQYF
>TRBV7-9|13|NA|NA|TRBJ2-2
TGTGCCAGCAGCTTAGCGAGTCTGGGGGAGCTGTTTTTT
CASSLASLGELFF
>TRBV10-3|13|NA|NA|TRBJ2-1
TGTGCCATCAGGGATAGCCCAGACAATGAGCAGTTCTTC
CAIRDSPDNEQFF
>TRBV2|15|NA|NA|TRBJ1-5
TGTGCCAGCTGGTGGGGGTTCGGGGGGACGGAGCCCCAGCATTTT
CASWWGFGGTEPQHF
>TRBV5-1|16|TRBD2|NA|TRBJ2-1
TGCGCCAGCAGCACCCAACCCGGGACTAGCGGGCCAGGGCAGTTCTTC
CASSTQPGTSGPGQFF
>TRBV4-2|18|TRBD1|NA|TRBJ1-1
TGTGCCAGCAGCCCGGAAGACAGGGGAATACGGGCGGGCACTGAAGCTTTCTTT
CASSPEDRGIRAGTEAFF
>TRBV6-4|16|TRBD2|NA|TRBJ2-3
TGTGCCAGCAGTGACTCCAGCGGGAGTGGCACAGATACGCAGTATTTT
CASSDSSGSGTDTQYF
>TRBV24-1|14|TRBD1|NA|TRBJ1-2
TGTGCCACCAGTGATCCACAGGGGAGGTATGGCTACACCTTC
CATSDPQGRYGYTF
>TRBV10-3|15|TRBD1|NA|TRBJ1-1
TGTGCCATCAGGGGGGACAGCTCCATGAACACTGAAGCTTTCTTT
CAIRGDSSMNTEAFF
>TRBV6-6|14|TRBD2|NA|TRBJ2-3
TGTGCCAGCAGTAATCTGGGAGGGGTGGATACGCAGTATTTT
CASSNLGGVDTQYF
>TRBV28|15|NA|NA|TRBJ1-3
TGTGCCAGCAGCCCCGCAGGGGACTCTGGAAACACCATATATTTT
CASSPAGDSGNTIYF
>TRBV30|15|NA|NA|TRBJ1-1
TGTGCCTGGAGTGTACTCGGGGGGAGAAACACTGAAGCTTTCTTT
CAWSVLGGRNTEAFF